This T cell receptor beta chain comes out of a study of T cells in Graves' hyperthyroidism and ophthalmopathy (dated by TCRdb to the late 2010s). Concerning the study at large: To identify TCR V-J signatures that set the groups apart, the researchers used a discovery cohort of about a hundred patients, made up of under 45 with Graves' ophthalmopathy and around 58 with stable Graves' hyperthyroidism. Whether ophthalmopathy could be predicted prospectively was tested in an independent validation cohort made up of 18 to 20 hyperthyroidism patients plus 17 patients who later progressed to ophthalmopathy. In roughly six Graves' hyperthyroidism patients, the study also compared T-cell repertoires from thyroid tissue with T-cell repertoires from blood. The paper describes TCR Vbeta CDR3 sequencing of 140 or so peripheral blood samples, made up of fewer than 50 ophthalmopathy patients, some 76 hyperthyroidism patients and about 17 progressor patients. The 95 to 100 discovery patients were randomly split 7:3 into training and test sets. Once sampling was done, hyperthyroidism patients were given methimazole at a starting dose of 30 mg daily, whereas ophthalmopathy patients were given high-dose intravenous methylprednisolone. The paper's findings and limits, for the study overall: A 13 V-J signature model separated ophthalmopathy from stable hyperthyroidism, with just over 85% sensitivity and 81% to 82% specificity in cross-validation and 80%/75% in testing. Sample size was not statistically predetermined, and blinding of investigators to group allocation was not performed. In validation, the model predicted progression to ophthalmopathy with over 60% sensitivity and about 72% specificity, a median of around 6.6 months before onset. Most expanded thyroid clonotypes (frequency above 0.001) were also found in blood, which suggests that blood repertoires may mirror thyroid immune responses.

This clonotype was seen many times. Its antigen specificity is not known. No clone much larger than this one lies a single base away; base qualities are absent. TCR beta CDR3 regions were amplified from RNA transcripts. A first-round RT-PCR of the TCR CDR3 used the HTBI primer set with the Qiagen OneStep RT-PCR kit. The libraries were constructed in a second round of multiplex PCR and then size-selected and purified. Paired-end sequencing of the libraries was performed with 100 bp reads on an Illumina HiSeq2000. The study's own analysis went as follows. SOAPnuke was used to process the raw data, throwing out any read that contained adapters or uncalled bases, had a mean Phred below 15, or lacked an exact constant-primer or identifier match. High-quality paired reads were merged with COPE v1.2.5, and unique nucleotide sequences were defined as clonotypes. MiTCR v1.1 was used to align clonotypes to the IMGT TRBV, TRBD and TRBJ reference segments. The analysis was restricted to V-J combinations with a frequency above 0.0001, which together covered roughly 99% of the repertoires. The TCS score was defined as the ratio of F50 (clonal expansion) to E x V (chaos), calculated using BLOSUM62-based TCRdist between CDR3 peptides within each V-J. Welch's t-statistics and random forest reduced fewer than 550 V-J features to 10 to 15, which were used in a naive Bayes classifier (R e1071). The Morisita-Horn index was used to measure how similar the thyroid and blood repertoires were. Clones were called with MiXCR by TCRdb after fastp trimmed the public reads at Q25, and only in-frame beta chains were retained. Entries are consolidated by CDR3 protein sequence, retaining the most common genes and DNA. None of the V and J calls come from the authors' own analysis; TCRdb made them. In all, the sample holds around 580,000 distinct CDR3 sequences, and 40% to 55% of those were seen once. The ten largest clones add up to about 8.3% of the sample.

A patient counted as having stable Graves' hyperthyroidism if no progression to ophthalmopathy occurred over 18 months of follow-up. Hyperthyroidism patients were newly diagnosed, had a disease duration of under 2 months, and were aged 18 to 65 years. Any patient with an uncontrolled infection, another autoimmune disease, pregnancy or lactation was excluded. Clinical symptoms, serum thyroxine and TRAb, thyroid ultrasound, and orbital computed tomography formed the basis for the diagnoses. Trizol reagent was used to extract total RNA, and RNA quality was then checked on an Agilent 2100 Bioanalyzer. From the cysteine through the phenylalanine, the CDR3 covers 13 amino acids. The only DNA kept is the CDR3, 39 bases in frame from the first base. CDR1 and CDR2 were assigned from the germline V gene as MGHRA and YSYEKL. V is clipped by 1 base and J by 6 bases, and the sequence between their germline boundaries is 9 bases long.

Sequencing used peripheral blood or thyroid tissue (not recorded which). The chain couples TRBV4-1 to TRBJ1-2, with the D segment identity uncertain. The TCR originated in a woman aged 18-29 years with Graves' hyperthyroidism. The CDR3 amino acid sequence is: CASSQAPRDGYTF. DNA sequence: TGCGCCAGCAGCCAAGCCCCCAGAGATGGCTACACCTTC.